This T cell receptor (beta chain) was recorded in a study of cytomegalovirus exposure and HLA in healthy donors. With 7 bases removed from V and 4 bases from J, the gap between germline ends came to 10 bases. This CDR3 has 12 amino acids. The study ran its PCR with 60 Vbeta and 13 Jbeta primers. TCRdb's copy holds only in-frame clones and misses some; the assay was immunoSEQ multiplex PCR. The top ten clones hold roughly 1.5% of a sample with about 200,000 clones, around 80% of them seen once. The study's findings and limits: The sole available immune exposure information was CMV serostatus. A reported reduction in N-insertions relative to the approximately 690-donor mean was seen in an Asian-associated ancestry cluster in a later analysis. In an earlier analysis, productive rearrangement rates for most beta V segments clustered near 87% or 30%.

A word on this clone: The target antigen is unknown.

The receptor's source is a man between 45 and 60 years old in good health and CMV-seronegative. The sample comprised PBMCs. The rearrangement joins TRBV6-7 to TRBJ2-5; D is ambiguous. Being an ORF, TRBV6-7 has a function that is uncertain. Written as DNA, the CDR3 is TGTGCCAGCATAGACACGAGAGAGACCCAGTACTTC. As protein: CASIDTRETQYF.